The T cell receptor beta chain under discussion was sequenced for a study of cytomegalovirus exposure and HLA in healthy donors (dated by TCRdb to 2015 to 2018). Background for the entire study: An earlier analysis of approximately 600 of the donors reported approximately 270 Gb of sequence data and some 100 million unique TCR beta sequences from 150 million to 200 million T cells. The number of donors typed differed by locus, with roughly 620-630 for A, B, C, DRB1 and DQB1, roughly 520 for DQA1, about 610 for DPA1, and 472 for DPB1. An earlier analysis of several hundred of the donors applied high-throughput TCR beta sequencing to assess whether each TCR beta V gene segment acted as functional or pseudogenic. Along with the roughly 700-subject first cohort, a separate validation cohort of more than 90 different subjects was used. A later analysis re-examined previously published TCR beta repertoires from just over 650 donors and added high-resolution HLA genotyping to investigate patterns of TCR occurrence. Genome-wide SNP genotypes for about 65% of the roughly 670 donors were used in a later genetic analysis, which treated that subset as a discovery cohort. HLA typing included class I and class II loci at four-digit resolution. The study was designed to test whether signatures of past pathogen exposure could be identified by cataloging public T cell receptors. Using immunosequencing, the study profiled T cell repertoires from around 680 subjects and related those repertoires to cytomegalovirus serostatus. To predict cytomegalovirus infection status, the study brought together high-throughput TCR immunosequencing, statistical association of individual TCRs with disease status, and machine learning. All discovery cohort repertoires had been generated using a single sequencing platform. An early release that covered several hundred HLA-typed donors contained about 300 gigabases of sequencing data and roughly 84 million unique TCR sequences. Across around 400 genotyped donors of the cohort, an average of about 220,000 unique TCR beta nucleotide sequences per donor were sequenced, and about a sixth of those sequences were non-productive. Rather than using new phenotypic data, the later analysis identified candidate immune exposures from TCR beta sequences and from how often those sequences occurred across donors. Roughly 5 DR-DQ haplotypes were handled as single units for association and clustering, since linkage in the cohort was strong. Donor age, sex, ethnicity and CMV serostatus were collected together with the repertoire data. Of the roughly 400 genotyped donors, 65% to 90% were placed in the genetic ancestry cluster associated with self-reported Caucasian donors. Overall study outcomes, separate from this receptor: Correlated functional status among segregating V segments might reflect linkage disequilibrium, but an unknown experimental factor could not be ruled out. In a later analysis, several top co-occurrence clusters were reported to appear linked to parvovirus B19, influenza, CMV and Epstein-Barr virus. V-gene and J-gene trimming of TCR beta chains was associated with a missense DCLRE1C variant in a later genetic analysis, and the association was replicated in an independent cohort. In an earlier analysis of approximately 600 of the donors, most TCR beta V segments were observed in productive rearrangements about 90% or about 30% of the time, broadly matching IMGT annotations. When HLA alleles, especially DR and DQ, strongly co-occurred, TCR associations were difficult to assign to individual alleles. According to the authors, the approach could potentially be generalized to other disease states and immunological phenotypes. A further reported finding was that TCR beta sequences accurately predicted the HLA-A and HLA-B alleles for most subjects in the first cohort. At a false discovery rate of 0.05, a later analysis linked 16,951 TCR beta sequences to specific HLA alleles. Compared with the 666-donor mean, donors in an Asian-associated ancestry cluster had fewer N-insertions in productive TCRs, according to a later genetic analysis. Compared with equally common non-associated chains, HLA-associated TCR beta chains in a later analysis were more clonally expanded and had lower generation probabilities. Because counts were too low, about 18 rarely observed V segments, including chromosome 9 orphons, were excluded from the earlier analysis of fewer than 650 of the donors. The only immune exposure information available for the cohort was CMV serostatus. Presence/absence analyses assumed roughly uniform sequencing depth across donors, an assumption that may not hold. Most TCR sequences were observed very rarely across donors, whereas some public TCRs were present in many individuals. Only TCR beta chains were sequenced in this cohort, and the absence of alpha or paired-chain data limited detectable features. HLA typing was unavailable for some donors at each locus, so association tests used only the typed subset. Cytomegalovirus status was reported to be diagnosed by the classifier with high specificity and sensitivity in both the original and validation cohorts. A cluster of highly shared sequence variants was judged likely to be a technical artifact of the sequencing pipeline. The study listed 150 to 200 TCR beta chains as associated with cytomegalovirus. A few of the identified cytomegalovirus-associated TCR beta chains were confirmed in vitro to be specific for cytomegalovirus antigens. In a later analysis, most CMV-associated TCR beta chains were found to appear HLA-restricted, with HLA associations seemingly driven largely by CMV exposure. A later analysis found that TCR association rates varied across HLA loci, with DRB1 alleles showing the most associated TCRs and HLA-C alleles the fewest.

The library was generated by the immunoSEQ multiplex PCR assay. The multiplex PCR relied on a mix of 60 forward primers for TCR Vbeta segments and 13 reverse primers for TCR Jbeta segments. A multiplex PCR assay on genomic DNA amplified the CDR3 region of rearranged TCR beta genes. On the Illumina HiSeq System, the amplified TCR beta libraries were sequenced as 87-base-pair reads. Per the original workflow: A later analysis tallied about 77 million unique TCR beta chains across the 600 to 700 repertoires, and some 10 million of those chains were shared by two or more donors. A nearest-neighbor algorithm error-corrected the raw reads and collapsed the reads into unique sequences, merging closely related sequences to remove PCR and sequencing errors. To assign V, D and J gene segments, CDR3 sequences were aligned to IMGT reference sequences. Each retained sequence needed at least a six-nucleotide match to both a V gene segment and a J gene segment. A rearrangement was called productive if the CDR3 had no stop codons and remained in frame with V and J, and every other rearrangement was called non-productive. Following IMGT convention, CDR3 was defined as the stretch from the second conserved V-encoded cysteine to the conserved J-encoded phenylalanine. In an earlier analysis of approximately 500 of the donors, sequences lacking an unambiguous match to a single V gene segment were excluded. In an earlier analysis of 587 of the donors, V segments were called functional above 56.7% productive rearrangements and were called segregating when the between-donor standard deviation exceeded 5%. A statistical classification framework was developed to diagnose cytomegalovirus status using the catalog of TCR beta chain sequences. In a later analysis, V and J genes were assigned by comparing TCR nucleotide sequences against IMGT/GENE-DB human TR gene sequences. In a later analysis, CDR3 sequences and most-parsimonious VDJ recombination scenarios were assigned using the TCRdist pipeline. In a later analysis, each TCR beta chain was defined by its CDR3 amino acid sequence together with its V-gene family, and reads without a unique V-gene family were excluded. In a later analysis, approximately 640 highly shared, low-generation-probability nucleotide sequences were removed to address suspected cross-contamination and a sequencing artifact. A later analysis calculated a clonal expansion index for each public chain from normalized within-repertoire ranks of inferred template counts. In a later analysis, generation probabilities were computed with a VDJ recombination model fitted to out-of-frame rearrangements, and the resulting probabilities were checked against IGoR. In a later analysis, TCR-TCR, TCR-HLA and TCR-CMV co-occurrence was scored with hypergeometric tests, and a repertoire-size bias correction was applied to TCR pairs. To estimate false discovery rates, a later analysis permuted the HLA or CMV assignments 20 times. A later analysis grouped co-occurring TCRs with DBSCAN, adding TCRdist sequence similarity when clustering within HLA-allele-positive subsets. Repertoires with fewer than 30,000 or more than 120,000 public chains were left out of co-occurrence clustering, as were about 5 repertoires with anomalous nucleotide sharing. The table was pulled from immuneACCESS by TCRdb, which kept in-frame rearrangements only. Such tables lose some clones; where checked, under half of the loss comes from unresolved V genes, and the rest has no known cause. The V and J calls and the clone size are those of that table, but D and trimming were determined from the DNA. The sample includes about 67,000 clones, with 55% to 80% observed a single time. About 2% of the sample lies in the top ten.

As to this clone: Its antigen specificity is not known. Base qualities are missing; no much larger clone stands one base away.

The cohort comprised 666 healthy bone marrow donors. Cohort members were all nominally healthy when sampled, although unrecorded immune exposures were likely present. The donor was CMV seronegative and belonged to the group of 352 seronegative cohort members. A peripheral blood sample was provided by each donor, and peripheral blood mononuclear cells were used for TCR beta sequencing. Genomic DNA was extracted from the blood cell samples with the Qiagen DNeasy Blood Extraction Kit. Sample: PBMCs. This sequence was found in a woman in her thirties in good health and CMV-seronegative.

The CDR3 reads as follows: CASSIGPPGETQYF. The nucleotides read TGTGCCAGTAGTATCGGCCCCCCAGGGGAGACCCAGTACTTC. The rearranged segments are TRBV19 and TRBJ2-5; a tentative D match to TRBD1 spans 5 bases. CDR3 length: 14 amino acids, cysteine to phenylalanine. Kept here is only the CDR3 DNA, which spans 42 bases and is read in frame from base 1. V is reduced by 3 bases and J by 5 bases, leaving a spacing of 13 bases between them. Per the germline V gene (reference sequence), LNHDA is the CDR1 and SQIVND is the CDR2. Beyond the CDR3, the reference TRBV19 and TRBJ2-5 genes provide the residues; the full variable domain reads: DGGITQSPKYLFRKEGQNVTLSCEQNLNHDAMYWYRQDPGQGLRLIYYSQIVNDFQKGDIAEGYSVSREKKESFPLTVTSAQKNPTAFYLCASSIGPPGETQYFGPGTRLLVL.